This TCR beta chain appears in the sequencing data of a study of early T cells in non-severe SARS-CoV-2 infection. At the level of the study: Unsorted whole-blood RNA was sequenced in bulk, leaving chains unpaired.

Overall study findings and caveats: Matching with VDJdb favored anti-spike CD8 responses (missing private and CD4 specificities).

Each cDNA molecule carried a unique molecular identifier. Each CDR3 protein is one row after TCRdb ran MiXCR on the 5' RACE reads. The sample holds tens of thousands of distinct CDR3 sequences, 13% to 15% seen once. A word on this clonotype: Its antigen is undetermined.

The source is an adult who was a healthcare worker with PCR-confirmed SARS-CoV-2 infection or an uninfected control (not recorded which). What was sequenced was whole blood.

The CDR3 reads CASSWGGDRKFF. The CDR3 region has the DNA TGTGCCAGCAGCTGGGGGGGAGACAGGAAGTTCTTC. The J gene is TRBJ2-1, the V gene TRBV7-9; D might be TRBD2 (7 bases). Germline V gene lookup returns CDR1 SEHNR and CDR2 FQNEAQ (reference sequence). This CDR3 has 12 amino acids. Deletions cut 4 bases from V and 14 bases from J, with 15 bases between.